This record concerns one T cell receptor beta chain sequence. Its specificity is not known. Looked up from germline, CDR1 is SGHRS and CDR2 is YFSETQ. This CDR3 comprises 14 residues. Trimming removed 4 bases from V and 6 bases from J; junction bases left unmatched: 7. This specimen belongs to a study of shared clonotypes between healthy human individuals. Study-wide context: The donors, two women and a few men, were aged 18 to 49. The study, taken as a whole, reports: Clonotypes that were shared across a few donors made up around 4.6% of naive CD4 clonotypes.

An assay was performed, and its level was deep. Sequenced by immunoSEQ multiplex PCR; TCRdb stores in-frame clones only, minus some. The table shows roughly 2 million clones, with 85% to 95% occurring only once. Sequences were obtained from naive CD4+ T cells sorted from blood. Specified subset: CD45RA+ positively selected. J is TRBJ2-1 and V is TRBV5-1, with TRBD1 identical over 7 bases. This TCR was recovered from a man aged 18-30 years in good health. Here the CDR3 reads CASSIGTDLNEQFF. As DNA, the CDR3 is TGCGCCAGCAGCATCGGGACAGACCTCAATGAGCAGTTCTTC.